The clone carrying this T cell receptor (beta chain) was seen more than once but under ten times. What it binds is not known. The germline V gene has CDR1 DFQATT and CDR2 SNEGSKA (reference sequence). This CDR3 has 14 residues. Losses at the gene ends were 1 base for V and 8 bases for J; bases not matched to a gene: 8. The sample comes from a study of blood T cells in healthy people across ages. Study findings and constraints: Higher naive T cell percentage went strongly together with higher TCR beta diversity. TCR beta diversity, measured per million T cells, fell in a roughly linear way with age. Aged donors had fewer naive CD4+ cells and lower diversity than long-lived donors.

The authors ran a second PCR of about 6 to 12 cycles using a sample-barcoded 5' primer and a J-beta primer mix. From the 5' RACE reads, TCRdb called clonotypes with MiXCR, one entry per CDR3 protein. This table has over 1,300,000 distinct CDR3 sequences, around 59% appearing once. The TCR sequence derives from a man between 18 and 29 years old in good health. The sample comprised blood. The chain carries TRBV20-1 and TRBJ2-1; 7 bases agree with TRBD2. The CDR3 loop is CSARASGQVYEQFF. The CDR3 DNA follows: TGCAGTGCTAGAGCTAGCGGCCAGGTCTATGAGCAGTTCTTC.